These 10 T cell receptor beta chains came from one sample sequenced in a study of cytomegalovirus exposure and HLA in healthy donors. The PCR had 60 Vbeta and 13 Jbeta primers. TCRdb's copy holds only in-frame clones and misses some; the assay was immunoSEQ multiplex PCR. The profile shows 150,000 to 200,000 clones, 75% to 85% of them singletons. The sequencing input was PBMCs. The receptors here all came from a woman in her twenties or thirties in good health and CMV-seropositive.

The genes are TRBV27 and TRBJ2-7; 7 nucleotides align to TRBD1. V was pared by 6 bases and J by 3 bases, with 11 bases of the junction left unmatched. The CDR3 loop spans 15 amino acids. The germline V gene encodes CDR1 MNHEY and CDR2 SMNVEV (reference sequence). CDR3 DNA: TGTGCCAGCAGCGCCTACAGGGGATCTAACTACGAGCAGTACTTC. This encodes CASSAYRGSNYEQYF.

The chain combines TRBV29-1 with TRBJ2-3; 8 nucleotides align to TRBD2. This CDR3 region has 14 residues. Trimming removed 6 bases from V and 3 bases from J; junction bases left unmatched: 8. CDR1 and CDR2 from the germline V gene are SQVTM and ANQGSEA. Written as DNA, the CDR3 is TGCAGCGTCAGCGGGAGCGGTGGAACAGATACGCAGTATTTT. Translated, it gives CSVSGSGGTDTQYF.

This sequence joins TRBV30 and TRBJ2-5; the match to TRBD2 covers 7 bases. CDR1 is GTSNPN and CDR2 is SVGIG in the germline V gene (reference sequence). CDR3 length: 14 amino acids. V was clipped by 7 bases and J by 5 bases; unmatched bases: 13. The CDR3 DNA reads TGTGCCTCCGACCGCGGGAGCGGGTGGGAGACCCAGTACTTC. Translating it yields CASDRGSGWETQYF.

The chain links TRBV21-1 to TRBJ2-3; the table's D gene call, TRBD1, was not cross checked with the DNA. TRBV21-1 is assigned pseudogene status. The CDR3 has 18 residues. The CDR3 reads CASSKGPPTIPSTDTQYF. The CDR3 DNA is TGTGCCAGCAGCAAAGGTCCCCCAACAATTCCTAGCACAGATACGCAGTATTTT.

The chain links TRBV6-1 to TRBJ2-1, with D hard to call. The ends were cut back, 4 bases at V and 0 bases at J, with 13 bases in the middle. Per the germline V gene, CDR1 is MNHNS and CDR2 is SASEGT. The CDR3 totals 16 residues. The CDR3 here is CASSVSYSSSYNEQFF. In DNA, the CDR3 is TGTGCCAGCAGTGTCTCATACTCGAGCTCCTACAATGAGCAGTTCTTC.

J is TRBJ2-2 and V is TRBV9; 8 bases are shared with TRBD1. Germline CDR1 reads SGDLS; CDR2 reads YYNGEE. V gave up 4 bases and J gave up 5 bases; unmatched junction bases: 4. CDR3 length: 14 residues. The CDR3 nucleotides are TGTGCCAGCAGCCTCGACAGGGGAACCGGGGAGCTGTTTTTT. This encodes CASSLDRGTGELFF.

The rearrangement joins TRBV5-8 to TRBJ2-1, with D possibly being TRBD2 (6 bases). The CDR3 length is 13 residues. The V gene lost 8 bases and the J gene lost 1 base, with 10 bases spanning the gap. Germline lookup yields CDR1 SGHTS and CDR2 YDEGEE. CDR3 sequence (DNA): TGTGCCAGACGCGGGACTTCCTACAATGAGCAGTTCTTC. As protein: CARRGTSYNEQFF.

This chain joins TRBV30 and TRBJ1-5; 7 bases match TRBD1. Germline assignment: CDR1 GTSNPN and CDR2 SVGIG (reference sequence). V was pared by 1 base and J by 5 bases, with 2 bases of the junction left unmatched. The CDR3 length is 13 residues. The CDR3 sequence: CAWSATGDQPQHF. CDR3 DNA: TGTGCCTGGAGTGCCACAGGGGATCAGCCCCAGCATTTT. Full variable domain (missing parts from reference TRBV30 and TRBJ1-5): SQTIHQWPATLVQPVGSPLSLECTVEGTSNPNLYWYRQAAGRGLQLLFYSVGIGQISSEVPQNLSASRPQDRQFILSSKKLLLSDSGFYLCAWSATGDQPQHFGDGTRLSIL.

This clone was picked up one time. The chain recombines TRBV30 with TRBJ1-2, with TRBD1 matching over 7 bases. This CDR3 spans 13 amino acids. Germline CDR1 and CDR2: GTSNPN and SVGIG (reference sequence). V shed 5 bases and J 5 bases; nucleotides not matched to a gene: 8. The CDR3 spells CAWGRDRPYGYTF. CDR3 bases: TGTGCCTGGGGAAGGGACAGACCTTATGGCTACACCTTC.

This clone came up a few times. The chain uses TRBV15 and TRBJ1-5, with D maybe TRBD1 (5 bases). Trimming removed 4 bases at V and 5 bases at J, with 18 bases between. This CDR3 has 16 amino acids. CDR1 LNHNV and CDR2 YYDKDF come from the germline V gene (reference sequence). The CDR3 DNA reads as TGTGCCACCAGCACGTTTTCGGGGGGGATCGATCAGCCCCAGCATTTT. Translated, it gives CATSTFSGGIDQPQHF.